The sequence of this TCR beta chain was determined in a study of blood T cell repertoires in COVID-19. In the authors' methods: Estimation of nucleated cell counts relied on the amplification of reference gene primers. Clones were read by immunoSEQ multiplex PCR, and TCRdb kept only the in-frame ones, dropping some. V, J and clone size derive from that table, while D and trimming were established from the DNA sequence. Of 390,000 or so clones listed, over 75% are singletons. Participant age was about 18 to 100 years, and participants resided in fewer than 25 US areas. In assigning cohorts, the study relied on participant-reported clinical history. Cohort 3 recovery required two negative PCRs, clearance, or symptom resolution. Germline values: CDR1 SNHLY, CDR2 FYNNEI. This CDR3 is 15 amino acids long. J was trimmed by 7 bases and V by 6 bases; bases with no gene match: 12.

The source of this sequence is a man younger than 35 who had recovered from COVID-19. J is TRBJ2-1 and V is TRBV2, with 7 bases lining up with TRBD1. Specimen: PBMCs or T cells enriched from blood (not recorded which). CDR3 sequence (DNA): TGTGCCAGCAGGACTTCATCAGGGGGACCTAATGAGCAGTTCTTC. Protein product: CASRTSSGGPNEQFF.